Below are 21 T cell receptor beta chains sequenced from a single sample in a study of OX40 agonist ivuxolimab in advanced cancers. Sequencing used immunoSEQ multiplex PCR; TCRdb keeps in-frame clones, though not all of them. This sample carries 90,000 to 130,000 clones, roughly 90% of them seen once, and the ten largest clones take less than 0.35%. Here the sequenced sample was CD4+ or CD8+ T cells sorted from blood, taken in a trial of the OX40 agonist ivuxolimab. Every receptor here comes from an adult with an advanced solid tumor such as melanoma, head and neck, liver or kidney cancer.

This rearrangement joins TRBV19 to TRBJ1-1; D gene unclear. The V and J ends lost 9 bases and 8 bases respectively, with 13 bases between them. Germline values: CDR1 LNHDA, CDR2 SQIVND (reference sequence). CDR3 size: 11 residues. CDR3 coding DNA: TGTGCCAGCAAGAGCCGGGGAGAAGCTTTCTTT. This encodes CASKSRGEAFF.

This CDR3 reads CAISERGGYTF. Here the CDR3 DNA reads TGTGCCATCAGTGAGAGGGGTGGCTACACCTTC. This rearrangement joins TRBV10-3 to TRBJ1-2; D might be TRBD1 (5 bases). This CDR3 is built from 11 residues. V was shortened by 2 bases and J by 7 bases, with 5 bases between the two germline ends. Germline-derived CDR1 and CDR2 are ENHRY and SYGVKD.

The CDR3 DNA follows: TGTGCCAGCAGCTCTTATACTCGGACAGGGAGGAATGAGCAGTTCTTC. Encoded protein: CASSSYTRTGRNEQFF. The gene calls are TRBV5-5 and TRBJ2-1; 8 nucleotides align to TRBD1. This CDR3 has 16 amino acids. The ends lost 3 bases at V and 7 bases at J; junction bases unmatched: 12. Germline-derived CDR1 and CDR2 are SGHKS and YYEKEE (reference sequence).

The chain is built from TRBV28 and TRBJ2-7; TRBD1 or TRBD2 may be the D gene (5 bases each). The germline gives CDR1 MDHEN, CDR2 SYDVKM. V was pared by 7 bases and J by 5 bases, with 6 bases between. This CDR3 is built from 10 residues. In nucleotides, the CDR3 is TGTGCCAGCATGGGGGACGAGCAGTACTTC. Amino acid sequence: CASMGDEQYF.

The rearrangement uses TRBV6-6 and TRBJ2-5, with 9 bases aligning to TRBD1. After removal of 6 bases from V and 4 bases from J, the junction contained 12 bases not matched to a gene. The CDR3 extends over 16 amino acids. Looked up from germline, CDR1 is MNHNY and CDR2 is SVGAGI (reference sequence). The DNA of the CDR3 is TGTGCCAGCAGCTCCAACCCGGGGACAGGGCCAGAGACCCAGTACTTC. As protein: CASSSNPGTGPETQYF.

The rearrangement joins TRBV9 to TRBJ2-7, with 8 bases identical to TRBD2. Germline V gives CDR1 SGDLS, CDR2 YYNGEE. The CDR3 loop spans 14 amino acids. With V trimmed by 0 bases and J by 5 bases, 4 bases remained unmatched. CDR3 in amino acids: CASSVGGRSDEQYF. In DNA, the CDR3 is TGTGCCAGCAGCGTAGGCGGGAGGTCCGACGAGCAGTACTTC.

Concerning this clone: Germline and junction disagree at one end, which may indicate a read error. Here the CDR3 DNA reads TGTGCTAGCAGCTTAGGAGGGGCCGGGGAGCTGTTTTTT. It translates to CASSLGGAGELFF. V usage is TRBV7-7 and J usage is TRBJ2-2; TRBD2 might be the D (6 bases). The V gene's germline CDR1 is SSHAT and CDR2 FNYEAQ (reference sequence). This CDR3 region has 13 residues. Based on the CDR3 plus reference TRBV7-7 and TRBJ2-2, the full variable domain is GAGVSQSPRYKVTKRGQDVTLRCDPISSHATLYWYQQALGQGPEFLTYFNYEAQPDKSGLPSDRFSAERPEGSISTLTIQRTEQRDSAMYRCASSLGGAGELFFGEGSRLTVL.

CDR3 DNA: TGTGCCAGCAGCTTTTTGGGGGACGAGCAGTACTTC. The encoded protein is CASSFLGDEQYF. The chain is built from TRBV7-2 and TRBJ2-7; D is perhaps TRBD1 or TRBD2 (5 bases each). Germline-derived CDR1 and CDR2 are SGHTA and FQGNSA. The CDR3 has 12 amino acids. With 3 bases removed from V and 5 bases from J, the gap between germline ends came to 8 bases.

V usage is TRBV11-1 and J usage is TRBJ1-1; TRBD1 aligns across 10 bases. The trim removed 4 bases at V and 11 bases at J, leaving 13 bases unmatched. The CDR3 length is 15 residues. The germline CDR1 and CDR2 sequences are SGHAT and FQDESV (reference sequence). The CDR3 is CASSSNHRQGAQAFF. The CDR3 nucleotides read TGTGCCAGCAGCTCCAATCATCGACAGGGGGCGCAGGCTTTCTTT.

The chain joins TRBV29-1 to TRBJ2-1, with TRBD1 matching over 9 bases. Trimming took 7 bases from V and 6 from J; bases not matched to a gene: 4. Per the germline V gene, CDR1 is SQVTM and CDR2 is ANQGSEA. This CDR3 spans 12 amino acids. CDR3 in DNA: TGCAGCGGCAACAGGGGGCCCAATGAGCAGTTCTTC. Translated: CSGNRGPNEQFF.

The chain is built from TRBV5-6 and TRBJ2-1; the D gene is possibly TRBD1 (5 bases). Deletions cut 0 bases from V and 2 bases from J, with 9 bases between. The CDR3 is 15 residues long. CDR1 is SGHDT, CDR2 YYEEEE, per germline. The CDR3, as DNA: TGTGCCAGCAGCTTGGAGGACATCGCCTACAATGAGCAGTTCTTC. Encoded protein: CASSLEDIAYNEQFF.

This clone occurred a few times. V usage is TRBV5-1 and J usage is TRBJ1-6; D not resolved. The germline gives CDR1 SGHRS, CDR2 YFSETQ. Trimming shortened V by 10 bases and J by 6 bases, and 17 bases separated the two germline ends. This CDR3 is built from 14 residues. The chain's CDR3 is CAAAGTVTNSPLHF. DNA for the CDR3: TGCGCCGCTGCTGGTACGGTTACTAATTCACCCCTCCACTTT.

The chain is built from TRBV10-3 and TRBJ2-7; 8 bases fit TRBD1. V lost 0 bases to trimming and J lost 6 bases; unmatched junction nucleotides: 7. Germline CDR1 and CDR2: ENHRY and SYGVKD. There are 15 residues in the CDR3. The CDR3 DNA reads TGTGCCATCAGTGAGTCAGGAGACAGGGGTTCCGAGCAGTACTTC. This codes for CAISESGDRGSEQYF.

This chain connects TRBV12-5 to TRBJ1-5; TRBD1 agrees at 7 bases. V shed 5 bases and J 3 bases; nucleotides not matched to a gene: 4. The CDR3 contains 14 residues. CDR1 and CDR2 from the germline V gene are LGHNT and FRNRAP. CDR3 residues: CASGTGQSNQPQHF. In DNA form, the CDR3 reads TGTGCTAGTGGTACGGGACAGTCCAATCAGCCCCAGCATTTT.

The J gene is TRBJ1-1, the V gene TRBV19; 7 positions agree with TRBD1. Per the germline V gene, CDR1 is LNHDA and CDR2 is SQIVND (reference sequence). This CDR3 spans 14 amino acids. Germline trimming cut 5 bases from V and 5 bases from J; bases unmatched to any gene: 8. Here the CDR3 reads CASSADRVTTEAFF. The CDR3 coding sequence is TGTGCCAGTAGTGCAGACAGGGTAACGACTGAAGCTTTCTTT. The full variable domain, rest sourced from reference TRBV19 and TRBJ1-1, is DGGITQSPKYLFRKEGQNVTLSCEQNLNHDAMYWYRQDPGQGLRLIYYSQIVNDFQKGDIAEGYSVSREKKESFPLTVTSAQKNPTAFYLCASSADRVTTEAFFGQGTRLTVV.

V is TRBV19 and J is TRBJ1-1, with D unclear. Trimming removed 3 bases at V and 6 bases at J, with 11 bases between. The CDR3 extends over 13 amino acids. The germline V gene has CDR1 LNHDA and CDR2 SQIVND (reference sequence). CDR3 amino acids: CASSILGRAEAFF. The CDR3 DNA reads TGTGCCAGTAGTATTTTGGGGAGAGCTGAAGCTTTCTTT.

This clone appeared once. The chain joins TRBV18 to TRBJ1-4; TRBD1 might be the D (5 bases). Germline assignment: CDR1 KGHSH and CDR2 LQKENI. The CDR3 loop spans 15 amino acids. V was shortened by 2 bases and J by 5 bases, with 12 bases between the two germline ends. In nucleotides, the CDR3 is TGTGCCAGCTCACCATTAGGGGACCCGAATGAAAAACTGTTTTTT. It translates to CASSPLGDPNEKLFF. Variable domain in full (rest from reference TRBV18 and TRBJ1-4): NAGVMQNPRHLVRRRGQEARLRCSPMKGHSHVYWYRQLPEEGLKFMVYLQKENIIDESGMPKERFSAEFPKEGPSILRIQQVVRGDSAAYFCASSPLGDPNEKLFFGSGTQLSVL.

This chain uses TRBV9 with TRBJ2-7; D is unclear. The CDR3 runs to 13 residues. Trimming removed 2 bases at V and 5 bases at J, with 11 bases between. Germline lookup yields CDR1 SGDLS and CDR2 YYNGEE. CDR3 loop: CASSVGVKDEQYF. CDR3 nucleotides: TGTGCCAGCAGCGTTGGGGTCAAGGACGAGCAGTACTTC.

This rearrangement joins TRBV9 to TRBJ2-3; D is unresolved. The CDR3 loop spans 11 amino acids. Germline V gives CDR1 SGDLS, CDR2 YYNGEE. Trimming took off 4 bases at V and 3 bases at J, with 3 bases between the two ends. The CDR3 reads CASSRTDTQYF. CDR3 coding DNA: TGTGCCAGCAGCCGAACAGATACGCAGTATTTT.

CDR3 protein: CASSLAGVVNEQFF. The CDR3 DNA sequence: TGTGCCAGCAGTTTAGCGGGAGTAGTGAATGAGCAGTTCTTC. This chain uses TRBV28 with TRBJ2-1, with 7 positions matching TRBD2. V was pared by 2 bases and J by 7 bases, with 5 bases of the junction left unmatched. Germline values: CDR1 MDHEN, CDR2 SYDVKM. The CDR3 length is 14 residues.

The rearrangement uses TRBV7-2 and TRBJ2-7; D gene uncertain. The CDR3 runs 13 residues. The germline V gene encodes CDR1 SGHTA and CDR2 FQGNSA. V lost 4 bases to trimming and J lost 3 bases, with 10 bases between them. CDR3 DNA: TGTGCCAGCAGCTCCCCAGCCGTCTACGAGCAGTACTTC. Translating it yields CASSSPAVYEQYF.